This T cell receptor beta chain is from a study of OX40 agonist ivuxolimab in advanced cancers. Study-wide context: The patients received ivuxolimab by intravenous route every 2 weeks at 0.01 to 10 mg/kg. Eligibility admitted prior anti-PD-1, anti-PD-L1 or anti-CTLA-4 therapy; 40% to 50% had some.

Profiled with immunoSEQ multiplex PCR; TCRdb holds only in-frame clones, not every one. The data show roughly 26,000 clones, with around three quarters seen just once and approximately 13% held by the top ten. The CDR3 extends over 16 amino acids. Germline V gives CDR1 SGHTA, CDR2 FQGNSA. V trimming: 4 bases; J trimming: 4 bases; junction bases outside the gene matches: 9. This clonotype was obtained from an adult with an advanced solid tumor such as melanoma, head and neck, liver or kidney cancer. The sequences come from CD4+ or CD8+ T cells sorted from blood, collected in a trial of the OX40 agonist ivuxolimab. The genes are TRBV7-2 and TRBJ1-3; 8 bases line up with TRBD1. CDR3 DNA: TGTGCCAGCAGCTCCGACAGGGGATGGAAAGGAAACACCATATATTTT. Protein sequence: CASSSDRGWKGNTIYF.